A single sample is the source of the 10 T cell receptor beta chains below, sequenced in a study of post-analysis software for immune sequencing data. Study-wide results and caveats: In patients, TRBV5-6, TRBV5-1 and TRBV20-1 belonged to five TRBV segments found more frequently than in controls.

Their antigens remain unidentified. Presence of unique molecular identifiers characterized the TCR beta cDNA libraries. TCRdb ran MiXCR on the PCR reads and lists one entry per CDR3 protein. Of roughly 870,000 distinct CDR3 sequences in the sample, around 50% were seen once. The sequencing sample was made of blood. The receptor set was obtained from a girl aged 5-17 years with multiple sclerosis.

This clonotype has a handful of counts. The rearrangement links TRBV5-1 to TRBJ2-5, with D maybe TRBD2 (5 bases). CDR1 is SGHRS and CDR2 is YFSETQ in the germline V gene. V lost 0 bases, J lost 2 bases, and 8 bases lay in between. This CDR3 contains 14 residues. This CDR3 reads CASSLDGVQETQYF. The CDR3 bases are TGCGCCAGCAGCTTGGACGGGGTGCAAGAGACCCAGTACTTC.

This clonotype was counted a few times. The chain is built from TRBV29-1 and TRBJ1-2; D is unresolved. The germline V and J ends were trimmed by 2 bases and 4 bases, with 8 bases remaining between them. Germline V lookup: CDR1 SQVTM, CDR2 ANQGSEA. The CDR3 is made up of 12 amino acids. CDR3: CSVETIAYGYTF. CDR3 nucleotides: TGCAGCGTTGAAACGATAGCCTATGGCTACACCTTC.

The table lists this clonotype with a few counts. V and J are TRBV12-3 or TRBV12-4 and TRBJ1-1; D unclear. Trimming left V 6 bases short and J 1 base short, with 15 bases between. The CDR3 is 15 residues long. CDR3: CASSPTGRGNTEAFF. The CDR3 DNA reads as TGTGCCAGCAGCCCCACTGGGAGAGGGAACACTGAAGCTTTCTTT.

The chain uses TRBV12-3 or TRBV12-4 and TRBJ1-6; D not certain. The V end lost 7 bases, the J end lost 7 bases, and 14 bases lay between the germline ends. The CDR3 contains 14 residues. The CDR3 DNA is TGTGCCAGCACTAAGGGCAGCCGGAATTCACCCCTCCACTTT. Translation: CASTKGSRNSPLHF.

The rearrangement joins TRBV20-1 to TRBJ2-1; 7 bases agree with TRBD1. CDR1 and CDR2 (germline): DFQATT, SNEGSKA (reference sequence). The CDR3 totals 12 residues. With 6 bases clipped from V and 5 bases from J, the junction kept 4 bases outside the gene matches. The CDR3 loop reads CSAQTGDNEQFF. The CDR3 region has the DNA TGCAGTGCGCAAACAGGGGACAATGAGCAGTTCTTC.

The CDR3 bases are TGCAGTGCTAGGGGGCTGGATGAGGCGGACTACGAGCAGTACTTC. This translates into CSARGLDEADYEQYF. This chain joins TRBV20-1 and TRBJ2-4, with a weak D call TRBD1 (5 bases). The J call may be mistaken, given a closer DNA end match to TRBJ2-7. This CDR3 spans 15 amino acids. Germline lookup yields CDR1 DFQATT and CDR2 SNEGSKA (reference sequence).

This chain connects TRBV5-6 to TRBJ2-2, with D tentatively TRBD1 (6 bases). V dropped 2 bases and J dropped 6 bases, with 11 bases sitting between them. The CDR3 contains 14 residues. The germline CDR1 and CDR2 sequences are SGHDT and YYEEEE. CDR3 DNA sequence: TGTGCCAGCAGCTTTGCAGGGGCGGCCGGGGAGCTGTTTTTT. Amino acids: CASSFAGAAGELFF.

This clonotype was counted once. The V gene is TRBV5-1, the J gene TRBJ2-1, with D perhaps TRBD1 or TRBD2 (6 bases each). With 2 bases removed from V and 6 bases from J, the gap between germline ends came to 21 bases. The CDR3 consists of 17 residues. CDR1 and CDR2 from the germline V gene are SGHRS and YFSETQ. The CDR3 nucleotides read TGCGCCAGCAGCTTTCTCGTCCCCCGGGGGCGGATCAATGAGCAGTTCTTC. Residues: CASSFLVPRGRINEQFF.

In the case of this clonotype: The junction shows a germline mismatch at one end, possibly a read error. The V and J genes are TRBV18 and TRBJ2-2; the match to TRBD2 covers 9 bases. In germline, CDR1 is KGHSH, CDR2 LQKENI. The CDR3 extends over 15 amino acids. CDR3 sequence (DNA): TGTGCCAGCTCACCAGCGGGAGGGAACACCGGGGAGCTGTGTTTT. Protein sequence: CASSPAGGNTGELCF.

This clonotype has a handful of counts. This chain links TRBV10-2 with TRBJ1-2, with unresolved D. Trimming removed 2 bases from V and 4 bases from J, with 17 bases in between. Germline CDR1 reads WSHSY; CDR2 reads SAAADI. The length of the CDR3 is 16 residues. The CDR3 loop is CASSEPPRSGSYGYTF. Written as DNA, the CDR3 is TGCGCCAGCAGTGAGCCCCCCAGGTCCGGGAGCTATGGCTACACCTTC.